This TCR beta chain was sequenced for a study of early T cells in non-severe SARS-CoV-2 infection (dated by TCRdb to about 2021). At the level of the whole study: TCR sequencing used bulk RNA from unsorted whole blood, so alpha and beta chains could not be paired.

What the study reported, not specific to this receptor: VDJdb matching was skewed toward anti-spike CD8 responses, so virus-specific expansions were likely underestimated and private and CD4 specificities were missed.

CDR1 DFQATT and CDR2 SNEGSKA were looked up in the germline V gene (reference sequence). From V the trimming removes 1 base and from J it removes 4 bases, while the gene matches leave 5 bases of the junction unaccounted for. Inclusive of the bounding cysteine and phenylalanine, the CDR3 is 15 residues long. Kept here is only the CDR3 DNA, which spans 45 bases and is read in frame from base 1. Details on this clonotype: The antigen it binds to is not known. The input lacks base qualities; no much larger clone sits a single base away.

Set within a cohort of healthcare workers in London, UK, this nested case-control study involved weekly PCR testing of nasopharyngeal swabs along with blood sampling. Healthcare workers were enrolled in the week of the UK lockdown, from 23 to 31 March 2020, and were followed every week for up to roughly 16 weeks. Library preparation used 5' RACE. The sample was run on a NextSeq 500. The TCR library protocol attached unique molecular identifiers to individual cDNA molecules to correct for sequencing error and PCR bias. Both TCR alpha and beta chains were sequenced, and tight co-correlation was observed between alpha and beta sequence abundances in each sample. The authors' pipeline ran thus. Decombinator V4 was used to annotate the V gene, J gene and CDR3 of the TCR sequences. Expanded TCRs were defined as changing significantly between any two time points under a Poisson model with p below 0.0001. TCR abundances were normalised to the total number of TCRs sequenced per sample and were expressed as counts per million. MAIT TCRs were defined by TRAV1-2 paired with TRAJ12, TRAJ20 or TRAJ33, and iNKT TCRs by TRAV10 paired with TRAJ18. VDJdb, accessed 1 November 2021, was searched for CMV, EBV and SARS-CoV-2 annotated TCRs, with TCRs annotated for multiple antigens excluded. The public sequencing data were trimmed at Q25 with fastp and processed into clonotypes with MiXCR by TCRdb, which kept only in-frame beta chains. Rows matching on CDR3 protein sequence are summarized as one entry with the most common DNA and genes. The V and J calls shown here were made by TCRdb, not taken from the authors' results. This sample comprises about 62,000 distinct CDR3 sequences, 8% to 10% of them detected only once. The ten largest clones represent 1.2% of the sample.

The rearrangement joined TRBV20-1 to TRBJ2-2; the central 8 bases match TRBD1. The specimen sequenced was whole blood. This receptor was obtained from an adult who was a healthcare worker with PCR-confirmed SARS-CoV-2 infection or an uninfected control (not recorded which). The encoded CDR3 is CSARAGGRATGELFF. In nucleotide form, the sequence is TGCAGTGCTAGAGCAGGGGGCCGGGCCACCGGGGAGCTGTTTTTT.